This T cell receptor beta chain appears in the sequencing data of a study of T cell responses to AZD1222 COVID-19 vaccine. CDR1 MNHNY and CDR2 SVGAGI come from the germline V gene (reference sequence). The CDR3 is 17 residues long. V shed 5 bases and J shed 4 bases, with 21 bases lying between them. Method: immunoSEQ multiplex PCR; TCRdb's copy keeps in-frame clones and lacks some. In the table there are about 110,000 clones, roughly 92% of which are singletons. Study-wide findings and caveats: It was only a handful of AZD1222 recipients who were seropositive at baseline.

For this clone: What it binds is unknown.

The V call is TRBV6-6, the J call TRBJ2-1; D tentatively reads TRBD1 or TRBD2 (5 bases each). Here the sequenced sample was peripheral blood, taken 28 days after the second AZD1222 dose. This TCR derives from an adult who received the AZD1222 COVID-19 vaccine. The CDR3 bases are TGTGCCAGCAGTCGCACCAGGGTGGGGGTCCCTTACAATGAGCAGTTCTTC. Protein sequence: CASSRTRVGVPYNEQFF.